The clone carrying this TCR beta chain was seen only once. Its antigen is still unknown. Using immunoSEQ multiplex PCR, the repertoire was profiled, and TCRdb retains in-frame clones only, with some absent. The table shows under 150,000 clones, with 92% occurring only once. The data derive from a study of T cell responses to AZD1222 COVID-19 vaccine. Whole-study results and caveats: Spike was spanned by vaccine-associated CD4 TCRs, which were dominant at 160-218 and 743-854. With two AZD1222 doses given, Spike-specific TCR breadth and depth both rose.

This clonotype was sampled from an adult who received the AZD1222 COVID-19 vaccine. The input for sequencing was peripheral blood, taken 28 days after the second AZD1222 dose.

CDR3 coding DNA: TGTGCCTGGGGGAAGATATTTGTCAGCTACACCTTC. It codes for CAWGKIFVSYTF. V gene TRBV30 combines with J gene TRBJ1-2, with D hard to call. Germline V gives CDR1 GTSNPN, CDR2 SVGIG (reference sequence). The CDR3 sequence is 12 residues long. The V end was cut by 5 bases, the J end by 9 bases, with 16 bases between.